The 5 T cell receptor beta chains below were found in one sample sequenced in a study of response to subunit inactivated influenza vaccine. Using its own MiXCR run on the RT-PCR reads, TCRdb lists one record per CDR3 protein. The table includes about 830,000 distinct CDR3 sequences, less than 20% detected once. Specimen: PBMCs from blood, collected 4 to 6 days after vaccination. Receptors originate from a man aged 45-65 years who received an inactivated influenza vaccine.

This clonotype was observed many times. The chain combines TRBV29-1 with TRBJ2-3; 9 nucleotides agree with TRBD1. This CDR3 has 14 residues. Germline V gene lookup returns CDR1 SQVTM and CDR2 ANQGSEA. Losses at the gene ends were 3 bases for V and 2 bases for J; bases not matched to a gene: 3. CDR3 bases: TGCAGCGTTGACCGGACAGGGGCCACAGATACGCAGTATTTT. Translation gives CSVDRTGATDTQYF.

This clonotype was observed a handful of times. V usage is TRBV29-1 and J usage is TRBJ2-3; D is perhaps TRBD1 (5 bases). CDR3 size: 16 residues. CDR1 SQVTM and CDR2 ANQGSEA come from the germline V gene. V was clipped by 4 bases and J by 1 base, with 18 bases between them. The CDR3 loop reads CSVGNFKGVGTDTQYF. CDR3 DNA: TGCAGCGTTGGAAACTTTAAAGGGGTTGGCACAGATACGCAGTATTTT.

This chain connects TRBV6-1 to TRBJ2-7; a weak D match, TRBD2 (7 bases). Trimming pared 6 bases from V and 6 bases from J, leaving 15 bases between. The CDR3 is made up of 13 amino acids. Germline CDR1 is MNHNS and CDR2 is SASEGT. As DNA, the CDR3 is TGTGCCAGCAGAAAAGGGGGGGGGCCCGAGCAGTACTTC. It specifies CASRKGGGPEQYF.

This rearrangement joins TRBV4-3 to TRBJ2-4, with 11 bases lining up with TRBD1. Germline V gene lookup returns CDR1 LGHNA and CDR2 YSLEER. The CDR3 is made up of 14 amino acids. V gave up 0 bases and J gave up 11 bases; unmatched junction bases: 3. The CDR3 loop is CASSQDLGQGVQYF. The CDR3 DNA sequence: TGCGCCAGCAGCCAAGATTTGGGACAGGGGGTTCAGTACTTC.

The chain combines TRBV11-2 with TRBJ2-1, with TRBD2 identical over 16 bases. Germline CDR1 reads SGHAT; CDR2 reads FQNNGV. The CDR3 is 17 residues long. Germline trimming cut 4 bases from V and 3 bases from J; bases unmatched to any gene: 3. CDR3 region: CASSSGLAGGFYNEQFF. The CDR3, as DNA: TGTGCCAGCAGCTCGGGACTAGCGGGGGGGTTCTACAATGAGCAGTTCTTC.